The present T cell receptor beta chain was sequenced within a study of CD8+ T cells in alopecia areata listed by TCRdb under 2018. Turning to the overall study: The treated patients, all with moderate-to-severe alopecia areata, were enrolled in an open-label pilot trial of oral tofacitinib given at 5 to 10 mg twice daily. In humans, TCRbeta sequencing was performed on scalp tissue and on sorted CD4+ and CD8+ peripheral blood T cells from healthy controls and from patients with patchy or totalis/universalis alopecia areata. Tofacitinib-treated patients had biopsies at baseline and at 4 and 24 weeks of treatment, with a later scalp biopsy in several patients. The RNA source kit depended on sample type: the PAXgene miRNA kit for fixed scalp, the miRNeasy kit for PBMCs, and the RNeasy kit for mouse skin. Clonality in the scalp was compared among normal scalp (n=4), patchy alopecia areata scalp (n=8), and alopecia totalis/universalis scalp (n=8). immunoSEQ multiplex PCR using 35 Vbeta forward primers and 13 Jbeta reverse primers was used to amplify TCRbeta CDR3 regions. To study T cell clonal expansion in alopecia areata, the researchers applied high-throughput TCRbeta sequencing to both the C3H/HeJ mouse model and human patients. Patients received tofacitinib for 6 to 18 months and were then followed off drug for 6 months to check for delayed response and recurrence.

Lesional scalp punch biopsies and peripheral blood were collected from alopecia areata patients. PBMCs were separated by density centrifugation and stained for CD3, CD4 and CD8, after which CD4+ and CD8+ T cells were sorted on a FACSAria. Receptors were amplified or captured by the immunoSEQ multiplex PCR assay. RNA was extracted from all samples and reverse transcribed into cDNA, which served as template for TCR sequencing. First-strand cDNA was synthesized using SuperScript III with a 2:1 mix of oligo-dT and random hexamers. Amplification bias was assessed with a synthetic immune receptor repertoire, and residual bias was removed computationally. Per the authors' processing: Raw reads were preprocessed to remove errors, and CDR3 was defined by IMGT conventions from the conserved cysteine to phenylalanine. To get clonality, Shannon entropy was normalized by log2 of the number of productive unique TCRs and the result was subtracted from 1. Whether each scalp clone was CD4 or CD8 was inferred by checking scalp TCRbeta sequences against the CD4 and CD8 repertoires from sorted blood. Held by TCRdb, this immuneACCESS table contains in-frame sequences only and omits some clones. Under half of the omission traces to an unresolved V gene where checked; the cause of the rest is unknown. That table supplies the V and J calls and clone size; D and trimming were determined from the DNA. The sample includes 110,000 or so clones, with more than 30% observed a single time. Approximately 3% of the sample is taken by the ten largest.

The study at large found these results: Compared with normal scalp, lesional scalp had higher clonality and more expanded CD8+ clones, particularly in alopecia totalis/universalis, a pattern that suggests antigenic drive. Shared TCR sequences between patients were less evident than in mice, which may be partly attributable to HLA diversity in the patient population. Unlike mouse skin, which is dominated by gammadelta T cells, normal human skin has resident alphabeta T cells that are also sequenced, and this complicates analysis of the scalp TCR repertoire.

Only one count was recorded for this clone. Its antigen is currently not known. Base quality data are lacking; no much larger clone is found one base away. Germline trimming: 3 bases from V, 1 base from J; junction bases outside gene matches: 14. The CDR3, cysteine through phenylalanine, is 18 amino acids long. Kept here is only the CDR3 DNA, which spans 54 bases and is read in frame from base 1. Sequences SGHDT (CDR1) and YYEEEE (CDR2) are obtained from the germline V gene. The sequence was collected from a human donor with alopecia areata. Input material: CD4+ T cells sorted from blood. Recombination linked TRBV5-6 to TRBJ1-1, with TRBD1 identical over 8 junction bases. The base sequence is TGTGCCAGCAGCTCCCTCGGACAGGGAGGAATAGCGAACACTGAAGCTTTCTTT. Its protein is CASSSLGQGGIANTEAFF.